The 25 T cell receptor beta chains presented below share a single source sample, sequenced in a study of cytomegalovirus exposure and HLA in healthy donors. With 60 Vbeta and 13 Jbeta primers, the PCR was carried out. Only in-frame clones appear in the TCRdb table, and some are missing; sequencing was by immunoSEQ multiplex PCR. The sample lists 120,000 or so clones, around three quarters occurring once. The material sequenced was PBMCs. These receptors came from a man younger than 40 in good health and CMV-seronegative.

The gene calls are TRBV6-1 and TRBJ1-5; 9 bases map to TRBD1. Germline V gives CDR1 MNHNS, CDR2 SASEGT. V lost 6 bases and J lost 6; bases outside the gene matches: 6. The CDR3 loop spans 14 amino acids. This chain's CDR3 is CASRVTGGTQPQHF. CDR3 sequence (DNA): TGTGCCAGCAGGGTAACAGGGGGCACTCAGCCCCAGCATTTT.

This chain joins TRBV28 and TRBJ2-7; maybe TRBD2 (5 bases). Looked up from germline, CDR1 is MDHEN and CDR2 is SYDVKM. The V and J ends lost 2 bases and 1 base respectively, with 9 bases between them. This CDR3 region has 14 residues. The DNA for the CDR3 is TGTGCCAGCAGTTTAGGACTCCTTTCCTACGAGCAGTACTTC. Its protein is CASSLGLLSYEQYF.

This rearrangement joins TRBV6-5 to TRBJ1-1; 8 bases map to TRBD1. V shed 7 bases, J shed 3 bases, and the junction held 7 bases outside the gene matches. The CDR3 contains 14 residues. CDR1 is MNHEY, CDR2 SVGAGI, per germline. The CDR3 reads CASTGQGLDTEAFF. The CDR3 DNA follows: TGTGCCAGCACCGGACAGGGATTGGACACTGAAGCTTTCTTT.

The chain carries TRBV29-1 and TRBJ1-1; the D is unclear. Germline assignment: CDR1 SQVTM and CDR2 ANQGSEA. CDR3 length equals 14 residues. V was cut by 4 bases and J by 2 bases, with 14 bases left in between. The CDR3 DNA is TGCAGCGTTGGATCGAGGGCACGAAACACTGAAGCTTTCTTT. Its protein product is CSVGSRARNTEAFF.

The chain links TRBV9 to TRBJ1-3; no firm D call. Trimming pared 3 bases from V and 0 bases from J, leaving 7 bases between. The CDR3 is 14 amino acids. Germline V CDR1 and CDR2: SGDLS, YYNGEE. The DNA of the CDR3 is TGTGCCAGCAGCGGGAGAGGCTCTGGAAACACCATATATTTT. This encodes CASSGRGSGNTIYF.

The chain has TRBV4-1 and TRBJ1-3; D not resolved. The CDR3 has 17 residues. CDR1 is MGHRA and CDR2 is YSYEKL in the germline V gene. The V gene lost 1 base and the J gene lost 0 bases, with 13 bases spanning the gap. The CDR3 reads CASSQVPGRNSGNTIYF. In nucleotides, the CDR3 is TGCGCCAGCAGCCAAGTTCCAGGCCGAAACTCTGGAAACACCATATATTTT.

This clone was recorded a few times. The chain employs TRBV19 and TRBJ2-3; D is uncertain. CDR3 length: 12 amino acids. CDR1 is LNHDA, CDR2 SQIVND, per germline (reference sequence). Trimming stripped 2 bases from V and 6 bases from J, with 6 bases between. CDR3 region: CASSIKPDTQYF. In DNA, the CDR3 is TGTGCCAGTAGTATAAAGCCCGATACGCAGTATTTT.

The chain combines TRBV7-2 with TRBJ2-7; D not certain. Germline-derived CDR1 and CDR2 are SGHTA and FQGNSA. V was clipped by 4 bases and J by 0 bases, with 10 bases between them. There are 14 residues in the CDR3. CDR3 nucleotides: TGTGCCAGCAGCTGGCAGTCTTACTCCTACGAGCAGTACTTC. Residues: CASSWQSYSYEQYF.

V and J are TRBV7-7 and TRBJ2-2, with D perhaps TRBD1 (6 bases). CDR1 is SSHAT and CDR2 is FNYEAQ in the germline V gene (reference sequence). V dropped 4 bases and J dropped 6 bases, with 6 bases sitting between them. The CDR3 is 12 amino acids. CDR3 region: CASSSGAGELFF. The CDR3 nucleotides read TGTGCCAGCAGCTCAGGGGCCGGGGAGCTGTTTTTT.

The V call is TRBV19, the J call TRBJ1-5; 10 bases line up with TRBD1. The CDR3 covers 18 residues. In germline, CDR1 is LNHDA, CDR2 SQIVND (reference sequence). The V gene end was trimmed by 5 bases and the J gene end by 2 bases; junction bases not matched to a gene: 12. CDR3 sequence (DNA): TGTGCCAGTAGTCTCCTTGGGATTGGGACAGGGGGCAATCAGCCCCAGCATTTT. It translates to CASSLLGIGTGGNQPQHF.

In DNA, the CDR3 is TGTGCCAGCAGTCCCCTCCGGGGGGGCCACACAACTAATGAAAAACTGTTTTTT. The encoded protein is CASSPLRGGHTTNEKLFF. V usage is TRBV28 and J usage is TRBJ1-4, with D possibly matching TRBD1 (6 bases). Germline V lookup: CDR1 MDHEN, CDR2 SYDVKM. Trimming stripped 5 bases from V and 0 bases from J, with 19 bases between. This CDR3 is built from 18 residues. Variable domain in full (rest from reference TRBV28 and TRBJ1-4): DVKVTQSSRYLVKRTGEKVFLECVQDMDHENMFWYRQDPGLGLRLIYFSYDVKMKEKGDIPEGYSVSREKKERFSLILESASTNQTSMYLCASSPLRGGHTTNEKLFFGSGTQLSVL.

This chain connects TRBV7-9 to TRBJ1-1; D ambiguous. Germline V CDR1 and CDR2: SEHNR, FQNEAQ (reference sequence). CDR3 size: 15 residues. V lost 1 base, J lost 1 base, and 10 bases lay in between. CDR3 coding DNA: TGTGCCAGCAGCTTAGTGTCAGGAAAGAACACTGAAGCTTTCTTT. It is translated as CASSLVSGKNTEAFF.

The genes are TRBV4-3 and TRBJ2-3; D is unresolved. This CDR3 region has 15 residues. The germline V and J ends were trimmed by 1 base and 4 bases, with 12 bases remaining between them. Germline V gene data show CDR1 as LGHNA and CDR2 as YSLEER. CDR3 sequence: CASSQGTSEADTQYF. The CDR3 nucleotides are TGCGCCAGCAGCCAAGGTACTTCTGAAGCAGATACGCAGTATTTT.

The gene calls are TRBV21-1 and TRBJ1-1; TRBD1 is the table's D call, not checked against the DNA. TRBV21-1 is deemed a pseudogene. The CDR3 runs to 14 residues. The CDR3 reads CASSSRGQITEAFF. The CDR3 DNA sequence: TGTGCCAGCAGCTCAAGGGGGCAGATCACTGAAGCTTTCTTT.

This clone turned up a few times. The J gene is TRBJ1-4, the V gene TRBV5-1; D might be TRBD1 (5 bases). This CDR3 has 15 residues. Looked up from germline, CDR1 is SGHRS and CDR2 is YFSETQ. Trimming stripped 4 bases from V and 7 bases from J, with 17 bases between. CDR3 residues: CASSPVLGQSEKLFF. CDR3 coding DNA: TGCGCCAGCAGCCCAGTCCTGGGGCAAAGTGAAAAACTGTTTTTT.

The V gene is TRBV18, the J gene TRBJ2-3; TRBD1 agrees at 10 bases. The V gene end was trimmed by 3 bases and the J gene end by 1 base; junction bases not matched to a gene: 10. CDR3 length equals 18 residues. Germline V lookup: CDR1 KGHSH, CDR2 LQKENI. The CDR3 sequence: CASSPAGQGGMGTDTQYF. CDR3 nucleotide sequence: TGTGCCAGCTCACCGGCCGGACAGGGGGGTATGGGCACAGATACGCAGTATTTT.

The chain carries TRBV7-2 and TRBJ2-5; the D is unclear. Per germline, CDR1 SGHTA and CDR2 FQGNSA. Trimming took off 5 bases at V and 7 bases at J, with 11 bases between the two ends. This CDR3 spans 12 amino acids. The CDR3 loop is CASSPAGGTQYF. The CDR3, as DNA: TGTGCCAGCAGCCCGGCCGGCGGGACCCAGTACTTC.

This clone came up a few times. The rearrangement joins TRBV5-1 to TRBJ1-2; no clear D gene. The CDR3 length is 13 residues. Germline V gene lookup returns CDR1 SGHRS and CDR2 YFSETQ. V lost 0 bases and J lost 6, with 9 bases in between. CDR3 in amino acids: CASSLGSGNGYTF. The CDR3 DNA follows: TGCGCCAGCAGCTTGGGATCCGGGAATGGCTACACCTTC. Using reference TRBV5-1 and TRBJ1-2 for the parts outside the CDR3, the full variable domain is KAGVTQTPRYLIKTRGQQVTLSCSPISGHRSVSWYQQTPGQGLQFLFEYFSETQRNKGNFPGRFSGRQFSNSRSEMNVSTLELGDSALYLCASSLGSGNGYTFGSGTRLTVV.

The rearrangement links TRBV29-1 to TRBJ1-2, with TRBD1 identical over 10 bases. The germline gives CDR1 SQVTM, CDR2 ANQGSEA. CDR3 length: 19 residues. J lost 3 bases, V lost 6 bases, and 22 bases had no gene match. This CDR3 is CSVGSGNGQGVSPDYGYTF. DNA of the CDR3: TGCAGCGTCGGGTCGGGGAACGGACAGGGGGTATCTCCAGACTATGGCTACACCTTC.

The V and J genes are TRBV18 and TRBJ1-3, with D possibly TRBD1 on 6 matching bases. The CDR3 loop spans 15 amino acids. Trimming pared 3 bases from V and 1 base from J, leaving 10 bases between. The germline V gene encodes CDR1 KGHSH and CDR2 LQKENI. CDR3 region: CASSPRTVSGNTIYF. The CDR3, as DNA: TGTGCCAGCTCACCCAGGACAGTTTCTGGAAACACCATATATTTT.

The chain couples TRBV5-1 to TRBJ1-2, with TRBD1 matching 7 bases. J was trimmed by 5 bases and V by 0 bases; bases with no gene match: 4. The V gene's germline CDR1 is SGHRS and CDR2 YFSETQ. This CDR3 has 14 amino acids. As DNA, the CDR3 is TGCGCCAGCAGCTTGGCCAGGGGGAGTTATGGCTACACCTTC. It codes for CASSLARGSYGYTF.

The V and J genes are TRBV23-1 and TRBJ1-3, with 8 positions matching TRBD1. TRBV23-1 is recorded as an ORF, its role being uncertain. The V gene end was trimmed by 3 bases and the J gene end by 3 bases; junction bases not matched to a gene: 7. This CDR3 is built from 16 residues. DNA of the CDR3: TGCGCCAGCAGTCACCCGGGACAGGAGAATGGAAACACCATATATTTT. Amino acid sequence: CASSHPGQENGNTIYF.

This chain links TRBV6-6 with TRBJ1-1, with a possible D match to TRBD1 (5 bases). The germline V and J ends were trimmed by 5 bases and 3 bases, with 19 bases remaining between them. Per germline, CDR1 MNHNY and CDR2 SVGAGI (reference sequence). This CDR3 contains 16 residues. DNA for the CDR3: TGTGCCAGCAGTCCGCACCCAGACAGACCTTACACTGAAGCTTTCTTT. Amino acids: CASSPHPDRPYTEAFF.

The rearrangement joins TRBV5-1 to TRBJ2-7, with 9 bases fitting TRBD1. V was clipped by 3 bases and J by 5 bases; unmatched bases: 6. Germline V gene data show CDR1 as SGHRS and CDR2 as YFSETQ. The CDR3 runs 14 residues. CDR3 sequence: CASSSGQGRNEQYF. CDR3 DNA sequence: TGCGCCAGCAGCTCCGGACAGGGGAGGAACGAGCAGTACTTC.

As concerns this clone: The junction differs from germline at one of its ends, possibly a read error. The V call is TRBV5-4, the J call TRBJ1-2; D remains unclear. The germline gives CDR1 SGHNT, CDR2 YYREEE (reference sequence). The length of the CDR3 is 13 residues. The CDR3 sequence: CASSLGINYGYTF. CDR3 sequence (DNA): TGTGCCAGCAGCTTGGGTATAAACTACGGCTACACCTTC.